These T cell receptor beta chains were read from a single sample in a study of blood T cells in healthy people across ages. TCRdb reanalysed the 5' RACE reads using MiXCR and keeps one entry per CDR3 protein. The table has some 640,000 distinct CDR3 sequences, approximately 50% seen once. Source material: blood. The receptor set was obtained from a woman aged 55-70 years in good health. The CDR3 runs from the conserved cysteine through the conserved F or W. The D gene is left open where the match is weak. Expanded clones get a size class; other rows say once, few or many, or leave the size out.

abundance: -; j_gene: TRBJ2-7; d_gene: TRBD2; v_gene: TRBV28; CDR3nt: TGTGCCAGCAGTCCTCCGGGACTAGCGGTCTACGAGCAGTACTTC; CDR3aa: CASSPPGLAVYEQYF
abundance: -; j_gene: TRBJ2-7; d_gene: -; v_gene: TRBV2; CDR3nt: TGTGCCAGCCTGCTAATAGGAGGCTACGAGCAGTACTTC; CDR3aa: CASLLIGGYEQYF
abundance: many; j_gene: TRBJ2-6; d_gene: -; v_gene: TRBV29-1; CDR3nt: TGCAGCGTTGAAGGCGGCTCTGGGGCCAACGTCCTGACTTTC; CDR3aa: CSVEGGSGANVLTF
abundance: -; j_gene: TRBJ1-5; d_gene: TRBD1; v_gene: TRBV6-1; CDR3nt: TGTGCCAGCAGTGAAGGGGACAGGGGGTCCAATCAGCCCCAGCATTTT; CDR3aa: CASSEGDRGSNQPQHF
abundance: many; j_gene: TRBJ2-7; d_gene: TRBD1; v_gene: TRBV20-1; CDR3nt: TGCAGTGCTAGTGGGTCAGCCGGACAGGGTATTCACGAGCAGTACTTC; CDR3aa: CSASGSAGQGIHEQYF
abundance: once; j_gene: TRBJ1-2; d_gene: -; v_gene: TRBV30; CDR3nt: TGTGCCTGGAGCACGGTTGGCTACACCTTC; CDR3aa: CAWSTVGYTF
abundance: few; j_gene: TRBJ2-7; d_gene: TRBD2; v_gene: TRBV2; CDR3nt: TGTGCCAGCAGTGAACAGAACACCGGGAGGGAGCAGTACTTC; CDR3aa: CASSEQNTGREQYF
abundance: -; j_gene: TRBJ2-3; d_gene: TRBD1; v_gene: TRBV5-1; CDR3nt: TGCGCTAGCAGCTTGAGGGACAGGGAGTGGACAGATACGCAGTATTTT; CDR3aa: CASSLRDREWTDTQYF
abundance: -; j_gene: TRBJ2-3; d_gene: TRBD2; v_gene: TRBV7-2; CDR3nt: TGTGCCAGCAGCTTAAGAGGGCGGGAGGTTAGCACAGATACGCAGTATTTT; CDR3aa: CASSLRGREVSTDTQYF
abundance: -; j_gene: TRBJ2-3; d_gene: -; v_gene: TRBV11-2; CDR3nt: TGTGCCAGCAGCTCCCCCCAAAGCCCAGATACGCAGTATTTT; CDR3aa: CASSSPQSPDTQYF
abundance: few; j_gene: TRBJ2-4; d_gene: -; v_gene: TRBV28; CDR3nt: TGTGCCAGCAGCACCCCCCAGGGGGGATCAAACATTCAGTACTTC; CDR3aa: CASSTPQGGSNIQYF
abundance: -; j_gene: TRBJ2-5; d_gene: TRBD2; v_gene: TRBV5-1; CDR3nt: TGCGCCAGCAGCCAAGCGGTCACTAGCGGGAGTGGTGAGCAGTACTTC; CDR3aa: CASSQAVTSGSGEQYF
abundance: -; j_gene: TRBJ2-3; d_gene: TRBD2; v_gene: TRBV4-2; CDR3nt: TGTGCCAGCAGCCAAGATGACGCTAGCGGGAGCCTAGATACGCAGTATTTT; CDR3aa: CASSQDDASGSLDTQYF
abundance: -; j_gene: TRBJ2-7; d_gene: -; v_gene: TRBV28; CDR3nt: TGTGCCACCGGCAGGGGACACGAGCAGTACTTC; CDR3aa: CATGRGHEQYF
abundance: few; j_gene: TRBJ2-1; d_gene: -; v_gene: TRBV20-1; CDR3nt: TGCAGTGCTTACGTACTGGGCAGGGAGCAGTTCTTC; CDR3aa: CSAYVLGREQFF
abundance: -; j_gene: TRBJ2-5; d_gene: TRBD2; v_gene: TRBV5-1; CDR3nt: TGCGCCAGCAGCTTGGCCGGAGCGGGAGGGGAGACCCAGTACTTC; CDR3aa: CASSLAGAGGETQYF
abundance: -; j_gene: TRBJ2-3; d_gene: TRBD2; v_gene: TRBV6-2/TRBV6-3; CDR3nt: TGTGCCAGCAGTCCTCGGAGCGGGAGGGCCCTCAGGGCAGATACGCAGTATTTT; CDR3aa: CASSPRSGRALRADTQYF
abundance: -; j_gene: TRBJ2-6; d_gene: TRBD2; v_gene: TRBV4-2; CDR3nt: TGTGCCAGCAGCCAAGTAATAGCGGGAGTTACTGGGGCCAACGTCCTGACTTTC; CDR3aa: CASSQVIAGVTGANVLTF
abundance: -; j_gene: TRBJ2-7; d_gene: TRBD2; v_gene: TRBV27; CDR3nt: TGTGCCAGCAGCTGGAGCGGGAGAGCATACGAGCAGTACTTC; CDR3aa: CASSWSGRAYEQYF
abundance: -; j_gene: TRBJ2-3; d_gene: TRBD1; v_gene: TRBV20-1; CDR3nt: TGCAGTGCTTCCGGGACAGGGATCTCAGATACGCAGTATTTT; CDR3aa: CSASGTGISDTQYF
abundance: -; j_gene: TRBJ2-7; d_gene: -; v_gene: TRBV6-2/TRBV6-3; CDR3nt: TGTGCCAGCAGTTACTGGCCCTACGAGCAGTACTTC; CDR3aa: CASSYWPYEQYF
abundance: -; j_gene: TRBJ2-1; d_gene: -; v_gene: TRBV3-1; CDR3nt: TGTGCCAGCAGCCAAAAGGGGGGAGGGCGGGGGACCTACAATGAGCAGTTCTTC; CDR3aa: CASSQKGGGRGTYNEQFF
abundance: few; j_gene: TRBJ2-2; d_gene: TRBD1; v_gene: TRBV6-5; CDR3nt: TGTGCCAGCAGTTACTTGGGACAGGGTATTGAGCTGTTTTTT; CDR3aa: CASSYLGQGIELFF
abundance: -; j_gene: TRBJ1-4; d_gene: TRBD1; v_gene: TRBV10-3; CDR3nt: TGTGCCATCAGAAACAGGGGGCTGAATGAAAAACTGTTTTTT; CDR3aa: CAIRNRGLNEKLFF
abundance: once; j_gene: TRBJ2-7; d_gene: -; v_gene: TRBV5-1; CDR3nt: TGCGCCAGCAGGGCGCCGGGACGGTCCTACGAGCAGTACTTC; CDR3aa: CASRAPGRSYEQYF
abundance: -; j_gene: TRBJ2-4; d_gene: -; v_gene: TRBV3-1; CDR3nt: TGTGCCAGCAGCCACGAAGGGATTGGAAACATTCAGTACTTC; CDR3aa: CASSHEGIGNIQYF
abundance: -; j_gene: TRBJ2-3; d_gene: TRBD2; v_gene: TRBV11-2; CDR3nt: TGTGCCAGCAGCCCTTTGCTAGGGTATAGCGGGACTGATACGCAGTATTTT; CDR3aa: CASSPLLGYSGTDTQYF
abundance: -; j_gene: TRBJ2-3; d_gene: -; v_gene: TRBV5-1; CDR3nt: TGCGCCAGCAGTGCCAATCCCCCTAGCACAGATACGCAGTATTTT; CDR3aa: CASSANPPSTDTQYF
abundance: -; j_gene: TRBJ2-3; d_gene: TRBD1; v_gene: TRBV5-1; CDR3nt: TGCGCCAGCAGGCCGACAGGGATTAGTGGAGATACGCAGTATTTT; CDR3aa: CASRPTGISGDTQYF
abundance: -; j_gene: TRBJ1-5; d_gene: -; v_gene: TRBV3-1; CDR3nt: TGTGCCAGCAGCCAAGGAGAGGGGAACCAGCATTTT; CDR3aa: CASSQGEGNQHF
abundance: -; j_gene: TRBJ2-6; d_gene: -; v_gene: TRBV3-1; CDR3nt: TGTGCCAGCAGCCTCCAGGTAACTGGGGCCAACGTCCTGACTTTC; CDR3aa: CASSLQVTGANVLTF
abundance: -; j_gene: TRBJ2-3; d_gene: TRBD2; v_gene: TRBV11-2; CDR3nt: TGTGCCAGCAGCACAGGGACTAGCGGGCATACGCAGTATTTT; CDR3aa: CASSTGTSGHTQYF
abundance: once; j_gene: TRBJ2-1; d_gene: -; v_gene: TRBV29-1; CDR3nt: TGCAGCGTTGATGGGGGTTCCTACAATGAGCAGTTCTTC; CDR3aa: CSVDGGSYNEQFF
abundance: -; j_gene: TRBJ2-3; d_gene: -; v_gene: TRBV20-1; CDR3nt: TGCAGTGCTAGAGCCCCTAGCGAGAGCACAGATACGCAGTATTTT; CDR3aa: CSARAPSESTDTQYF
abundance: -; j_gene: TRBJ1-2; d_gene: -; v_gene: TRBV7-9; CDR3nt: TGTGCCAGCAGCATAGCAGGGGCGCGGGGCTACACCTTC; CDR3aa: CASSIAGARGYTF
abundance: few; j_gene: TRBJ2-7; d_gene: TRBD2; v_gene: TRBV20-1; CDR3nt: TGCAGTGCTCTAAGGGGAGGGAAGTCCTACGAGCAGTACTTC; CDR3aa: CSALRGGKSYEQYF
abundance: many; j_gene: TRBJ2-5; d_gene: -; v_gene: TRBV29-1; CDR3nt: TGCAGCTCCCGGGCTGGGGAGACCCAGTACTTC; CDR3aa: CSSRAGETQYF
abundance: -; j_gene: TRBJ1-2; d_gene: -; v_gene: TRBV15; CDR3nt: TGTGCCACCAGCAGAGGGGAGTGGAAGGGCGATGGCTACACCTTC; CDR3aa: CATSRGEWKGDGYTF
abundance: many; j_gene: TRBJ2-7; d_gene: -; v_gene: TRBV7-2; CDR3nt: TGTGCCAGCAGCTTATTGGTAGGGGTCGAGCAGTACTTC; CDR3aa: CASSLLVGVEQYF
abundance: many; j_gene: TRBJ2-7; d_gene: -; v_gene: TRBV29-1; CDR3nt: TGCAGCGTTATAAGCGACAGGACCTACGAGCAGTACTTC; CDR3aa: CSVISDRTYEQYF
abundance: -; j_gene: TRBJ2-1; d_gene: -; v_gene: TRBV7-2; CDR3nt: TGTGCCAGCAGCTTAGACAGGGCTAAGTACAATGAGCAGTTCTTC; CDR3aa: CASSLDRAKYNEQFF
abundance: -; j_gene: TRBJ1-1; d_gene: -; v_gene: TRBV29-1; CDR3nt: TGCAGCGTGGGTGGACAGACGAACACTGAAGCTTTCTTT; CDR3aa: CSVGGQTNTEAFF